The rows below give T cell receptor beta chains drawn from one sample of a study of cytomegalovirus exposure and HLA in healthy donors. TCRdb keeps only in-frame clones here, not all; method: immunoSEQ multiplex PCR. The sample has roughly 120,000 clones, 74% seen once; the top ten hold roughly 4%. The sequenced sample consisted of PBMCs. All receptors derive from a woman between 50 and 59 years old in good health and CMV-seropositive. CDR3s include the opening cysteine and the closing phenylalanine or tryptophan.

J gene: TRBJ1-1
V gene: TRBV6-1
CDR3 length: 14
CDR3 protein: CASRVDRGNTEAFF

J gene: TRBJ1-3
V gene: TRBV29-1
CDR3 length: 14
CDR3 protein: CSVDTGTTGNTIYF

J gene: TRBJ2-3
V gene: TRBV6-5
CDR3 length: 15
CDR3 protein: CASSSQVSVADTQYF

J gene: TRBJ1-6
V gene: TRBV5-1
CDR3 length: 15
CDR3 protein: CASRGGQGSNSPLHF

J gene: TRBJ1-3
V gene: TRBV30
CDR3 length: 15
CDR3 protein: CAWSGDLTGRNTIYF

J gene: TRBJ1-1
V gene: TRBV5-1
CDR3 length: 17
CDR3 protein: CASSLVHGGRPNTEAFF

J gene: TRBJ2-2
V gene: TRBV11-2
CDR3 length: 14
CDR3 protein: CASSSGLDTGELFF

J gene: TRBJ1-4
V gene: TRBV5-1
CDR3 length: 18
CDR3 protein: CASSHVPGQGALVEKLFF

J gene: TRBJ1-5
V gene: TRBV28
CDR3 length: 15
CDR3 protein: CASSFTGTGKQPQHF

J gene: TRBJ2-2
V gene: TRBV11-3
CDR3 length: 16
CDR3 protein: CASSSRGTGDTGELFF

J gene: TRBJ2-1
V gene: TRBV7-3
CDR3 length: 14
CDR3 protein: CASSLNASHNEQFF

J gene: TRBJ2-5
V gene: TRBV11-2
CDR3 length: 16
CDR3 protein: CASSFRLAAGGETQYF

J gene: TRBJ1-5
V gene: TRBV7-9
CDR3 length: 12
CDR3 protein: CASSPPGSPQHF

J gene: TRBJ1-4
V gene: TRBV4-1
CDR3 length: 15
CDR3 protein: CASSPLTGFNEKLFF

J gene: TRBJ2-3
V gene: TRBV2
CDR3 length: 17
CDR3 protein: CASRWTSGGEASDTQYF

J gene: TRBJ1-3
V gene: TRBV7-8
CDR3 length: 17
CDR3 protein: CASSLVGGKGVGNTIYF

J gene: TRBJ2-7
V gene: TRBV20-1
CDR3 length: 11
CDR3 protein: CSARYDSEQYF

J gene: TRBJ2-2
V gene: TRBV29-1
CDR3 length: 13
CDR3 protein: CSVEFLGTGELFF

J gene: TRBJ1-5
V gene: TRBV2
CDR3 length: 14
CDR3 protein: CASSGTGVNQPQHF

J gene: TRBJ2-2
V gene: TRBV29-1
CDR3 length: 14
CDR3 protein: CSVDRRGGTGELFF

J gene: TRBJ2-5
V gene: TRBV27
CDR3 length: 14
CDR3 protein: CASKLRGGFETQYF

J gene: TRBJ1-5
V gene: TRBV19
CDR3 length: 15
CDR3 protein: CASSIVSGGNQPQHF

J gene: TRBJ1-5
V gene: TRBV6-1
CDR3 length: 15
CDR3 protein: CASSQDRGQGQPQHF

J gene: TRBJ2-2
V gene: TRBV5-6
CDR3 length: 15
CDR3 protein: CASSLFGTNTGELFF

J gene: TRBJ1-1
V gene: TRBV10-3
CDR3 length: 13
CDR3 protein: CAISESQYTEAFF

J gene: TRBJ1-6
V gene: TRBV18
CDR3 length: 17
CDR3 protein: CASSPLSGAIYNSPLHF

J gene: TRBJ2-1
V gene: TRBV11-3
CDR3 length: 17
CDR3 protein: CASSFGTSGGSYNEQFF

J gene: TRBJ2-1
V gene: TRBV11-3
CDR3 length: 16
CDR3 protein: CASSLDGRGGNNEQFF

J gene: TRBJ2-7
V gene: TRBV28
CDR3 length: 14
CDR3 protein: CAAPGGTSSYEQYF

J gene: TRBJ1-6
V gene: TRBV2
CDR3 length: 13
CDR3 protein: CASRTGDNSPLHF

J gene: TRBJ2-1
V gene: TRBV7-6
CDR3 length: 13
CDR3 protein: CASSLALYNEQFF